Sequencing of this T cell receptor beta chain was carried out in a study of cytomegalovirus exposure and HLA in healthy donors. Study details: As released early, the data held roughly 85 million unique TCRs from HLA-typed donors. Study-wide findings and caveats: Most of the TCR beta V segments (in an earlier analysis) were productive either about 87% or about 30% of the time.

Regarding this clone: No antigen is known for it.

The PCR used 60 Vbeta and 13 Jbeta primers. Sequenced by immunoSEQ multiplex PCR; TCRdb stores in-frame clones only, minus some. The sample records 110,000 or so clones, over 70% being singletons. This CDR3 contains 18 residues. Trimming removed 0 bases at V and 3 bases at J, with 18 bases between. Germline CDR1 is SGHTS and CDR2 is YDEGEE. Sequences were obtained from PBMCs. The J gene is TRBJ2-2, the V gene TRBV5-8; possibly TRBD1 for D (5 bases). This receptor was obtained from a male donor in good health and CMV-seronegative. This CDR3 reads CASSLEGLAGYDTGELFF. CDR3 bases: TGTGCCAGCAGCTTGGAAGGATTGGCAGGGTATGACACCGGGGAGCTGTTTTTT.